This T cell receptor beta chain was documented in a study of shared clonotypes between healthy human individuals. For the study at large: CD4 naive and CD4 memory each took three plates per donor, while CD8 naive took two and CD8 memory one.

Study results and caveats: Shared across a few donors were around 5% of the naive CD4 clonotypes. The study sampled only blood, and tissue repertoires likely differ. A small donor pool kept down the genetic and exposure-history diversity that was represented.

The CDR3 spans 15 residues. V was shortened by 3 bases and J by 2 bases, with 11 bases between the two germline ends. Germline V gene lookup returns CDR1 SNHLY and CDR2 FYNNEI. TCRdb's copy holds only in-frame clones and misses some; the assay was immunoSEQ multiplex PCR. The sample includes 640,000 or so clones, 60% to 80% of them seen just once. This clone showed up just a few times. The target antigen is unknown. This TCR was recovered from a woman aged 25-40 years in good health. The sequenced sample was memory CD4+ T cells sorted from blood. Described subset: CD45RA-negative fraction. V and J are TRBV2 and TRBJ1-5; tentative D call: TRBD1 (5 bases). The CDR3 sequence is CASSDVGLGNQPQHF. For the CDR3, the DNA is TGTGCCAGCAGTGACGTGGGGCTTGGCAATCAGCCCCAGCATTTT.